This TCR beta chain was obtained from a study of a mutant IDH1 vaccine in newly diagnosed glioma. Study as a whole: Scheduled for weeks 1, 3, 5, 7, 11, 15, 19 and 23, eight vaccinations were given to patients. Once 4-6 weeks had passed after radiotherapy alone, vaccination started, or it started with temozolomide cycles. Treated patients were roughly 62% male, about 38% female, mean age about 41 years. Before enrollment, the patients had been treated with radiotherapy alone, temozolomide alone, or both together. Most of them had received both.

This CDR3 is built from 15 residues. Germline CDR1 MNHNY, CDR2 SVGAGI (reference sequence). The V end lost 6 bases, the J end lost 3 bases, and 18 bases lay between the germline ends. TCRdb's table, derived via immunoSEQ multiplex PCR, lists solely in-frame clones and lacks some. Seen here are tens of thousands of clones, around 80% observed once, and the top ten hold about 13%. Time point noted: week 23, last vaccination. A 20-mer mutant IDH1 peptide at 300 ug was injected subcutaneously with topical imiquimod. A word on this clone: What it binds is not known.

The sample in question was PBMCs, obtained from a glioma patient whose treatment included an IDH1 peptide vaccine. The origin of this receptor is a man aged 25 to 40 with glioma. The chain links TRBV6-6 to TRBJ2-7; D is possibly TRBD1 (5 bases). The CDR3 reads CASRTRASPIYEQYF. The CDR3 coding sequence is TGTGCCAGCAGGACCAGGGCCTCACCCATCTACGAGCAGTACTTC.